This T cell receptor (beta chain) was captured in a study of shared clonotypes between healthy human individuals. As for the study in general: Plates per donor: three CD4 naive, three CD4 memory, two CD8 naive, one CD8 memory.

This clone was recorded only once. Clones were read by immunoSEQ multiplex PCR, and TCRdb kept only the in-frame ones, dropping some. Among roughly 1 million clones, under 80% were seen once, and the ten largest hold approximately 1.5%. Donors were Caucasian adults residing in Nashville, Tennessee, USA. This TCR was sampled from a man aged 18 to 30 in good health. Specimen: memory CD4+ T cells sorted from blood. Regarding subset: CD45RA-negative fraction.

CDR3 region: CSVEGQGKGGYTF. CDR3 bases: TGCAGCGTGGAGGGACAGGGAAAAGGTGGCTACACCTTC. The V gene is TRBV29-1, the J gene TRBJ1-2; 9 bases map to TRBD1. Germline CDR1 is SQVTM and CDR2 is ANQGSEA. V was clipped by 6 bases and J by 7 bases; unmatched bases: 9. The CDR3 is 13 amino acids.